The entry below describes one T cell receptor (beta chain). These data belong to a study of blood T cell repertoires in COVID-19. Study-level background: The samples span acute and convalescent COVID-19 from the United States, Italy and Spain.

Repertoires were generated with immunoSEQ multiplex PCR, while TCRdb's copy carries only in-frame clones and drops some. The sample contains about 170,000 clones, roughly 90% of which appear only once. The CDR3 runs to 15 residues. The V end lost 0 bases, the J end lost 4 bases, and 12 bases lay between the germline ends. Germline V gene lookup returns CDR1 SGDLS and CDR2 YYNGEE. The age range of participants was 18 to 89 years, with residence in about 25 US areas. Clinical histories supplied by participants themselves formed the basis of cohort assignment. The sample consisted of PBMCs or T cells enriched from blood (not recorded which). The V call is TRBV9, the J call TRBJ2-3; unclear D gene. The receptor was derived from a woman aged 50 to 60 who had recovered from COVID-19. The CDR3 here is CASSVAGSFADTQYF. In DNA form, the CDR3 reads TGTGCCAGCAGCGTAGCTGGCAGTTTCGCAGATACGCAGTATTTT.